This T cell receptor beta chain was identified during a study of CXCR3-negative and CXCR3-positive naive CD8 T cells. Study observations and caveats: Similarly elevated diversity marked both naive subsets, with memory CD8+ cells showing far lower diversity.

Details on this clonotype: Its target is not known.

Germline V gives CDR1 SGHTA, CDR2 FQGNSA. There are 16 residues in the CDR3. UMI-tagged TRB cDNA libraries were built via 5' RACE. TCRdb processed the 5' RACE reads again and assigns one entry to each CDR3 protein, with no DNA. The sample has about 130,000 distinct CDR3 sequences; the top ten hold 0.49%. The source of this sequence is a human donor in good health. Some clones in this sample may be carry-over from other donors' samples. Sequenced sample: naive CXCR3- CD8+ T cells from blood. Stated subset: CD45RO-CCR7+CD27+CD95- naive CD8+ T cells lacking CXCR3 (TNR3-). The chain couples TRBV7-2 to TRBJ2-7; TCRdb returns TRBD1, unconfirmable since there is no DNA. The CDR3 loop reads CASSLGVTGLLYEQYF.